A selection of T cell receptor beta chains follows, all from one sample in a study of blood T cells in healthy people across ages. Each CDR3 protein is one row after TCRdb ran MiXCR on the 5' RACE reads. Here the sample spans approximately 1.5 million distinct CDR3 sequences, less than 45% being singletons. The material sequenced was blood. The receptor set was obtained from a woman between 18 and 29 years old in good health. Both conserved end residues are part of each CDR3. D genes are given only for firm matches. Clone size, where shown, is once, few, many, or a class for clones that have expanded.

TRBJ1-6 | TRBV27 | NA | NA | CASSQQGRAVYNSPLHF | TGTGCCAGCAGTCAACAGGGCCGAGCCGTCTATAATTCACCCCTCCACTTT
TRBJ2-1 | TRBV20-1 | NA | NA | CSGVLRPNTYNEQFF | TGCAGTGGGGTCCTCAGGCCTAACACCTACAATGAGCAGTTCTTC
TRBJ1-5 | TRBV12-3/TRBV12-4 | NA | NA | CASSPNPVVSRHF | TGTGCAAGCAGTCCTAACCCAGTGGTGTCCCGGCATTTT
TRBJ2-1 | TRBV7-2 | NA | TRBD1 | CASSTYRDRGLDEQFF | TGTGCCAGCAGCACTTACCGGGACAGGGGGCTTGATGAGCAGTTCTTC
TRBJ2-7 | TRBV20-1 | once | TRBD2 | CSARPTSGGFYEQYF | TGCAGTGCTAGACCGACTAGCGGGGGGTTCTACGAGCAGTACTTC
TRBJ2-3 | TRBV4-2 | NA | TRBD2 | CASSQGGAGGADTQYF | TGTGCCAGCAGCCAAGGGGGAGCGGGAGGCGCAGATACGCAGTATTTT
TRBJ1-2 | TRBV20-1 | NA | NA | CSARKQGFNYGYTF | TGCAGTGCTCGGAAACAGGGATTTAACTATGGCTACACCTTC
TRBJ1-3 | TRBV27 | NA | NA | CASSRTGLLTSGNTIYF | TGTGCCAGCAGCCGGACGGGACTGCTTACCTCTGGAAACACCATATATTTT
TRBJ1-2 | TRBV14 | NA | NA | CASSQVQLTVPNYGYTF | TGTGCCAGCAGCCAAGTTCAGTTGACAGTACCCAACTATGGCTACACCTTC
TRBJ2-5 | TRBV5-1 | NA | TRBD1 | CASSPKGGTGGHEQYF | TGCGCCAGCAGCCCAAAGGGCGGGACAGGCGGACATGAGCAGTACTTC
TRBJ1-2 | TRBV30 | few | TRBD1 | CAWTGGQGHGYTF | TGTGCCTGGACAGGGGGACAGGGACATGGCTACACCTTC
TRBJ2-1 | TRBV10-3 | many | TRBD2 | CAISAGTTMDEQFF | TGTGCCATCAGTGCCGGGACTACGATGGATGAGCAGTTCTTC
TRBJ2-1 | TRBV6-2/TRBV6-3 | once | NA | CASRGDGFGVGYNEQFF | TGTGCCAGCAGGGGGGACGGATTCGGGGTCGGCTACAATGAGCAGTTCTTC
TRBJ2-5 | TRBV6-5 | NA | NA | CASSPPNGAQTQYF | TGTGCCAGCAGTCCCCCTAATGGGGCACAGACCCAGTACTTC
TRBJ1-2 | TRBV7-8 | few | NA | CASSLMDNYGYTF | TGTGCCAGCAGCTTAATGGATAACTATGGCTACACCTTC
TRBJ2-3 | TRBV10-3 | NA | TRBD2 | CAISEGLAESTDTQYF | TGTGCCATCAGTGAAGGACTAGCGGAGAGCACAGATACGCAGTATTTT
TRBJ2-1 | TRBV20-1 | few | TRBD2 | CSAGGTSRGNEQFF | TGCAGTGCTGGAGGGACTAGCAGGGGCAATGAGCAGTTCTTC
TRBJ1-5 | TRBV12-3/TRBV12-4 | NA | NA | CASSGDPVGNQPQHF | TGTGCCAGCAGTGGCGACCCAGTTGGCAATCAGCCCCAGCATTTT
TRBJ2-3 | TRBV20-1 | NA | TRBD1 | CSARDSDRARTTDTQYF | TGCAGTGCTAGAGATTCGGACAGGGCCCGGACCACAGATACGCAGTATTTT
TRBJ1-2 | TRBV20-1 | many | TRBD1 | CSAGQYYYGYTF | TGCAGTGCGGGACAGTATTACTATGGCTACACCTTC
TRBJ2-4 | TRBV7-9 | NA | NA | CASGDSQKNIQYF | TGTGCCAGCGGGGATTCCCAGAAAAACATTCAGTACTTC
TRBJ1-1 | TRBV15 | few | NA | CATSSVGVVAFF | TGTGCCACCAGCAGCGTGGGGGTTGTTGCTTTCTTT
TRBJ1-2 | TRBV25-1 | NA | NA | CASSDQTPNYGYTF | TGTGCCAGCAGTGACCAGACGCCTAACTACGGCTACACCTTC
TRBJ2-7 | TRBV28 | NA | TRBD2 | CASQAGSIDNEQYF | TGTGCCAGTCAAGCGGGAAGCATCGACAATGAGCAGTACTTC
TRBJ1-2 | TRBV20-1 | few | NA | CSAGSTANYGYTF | TGCAGTGCTGGGAGTACCGCTAACTATGGCTACACCTTC
TRBJ2-1 | TRBV20-1 | few | TRBD2 | CSARDPRSSGYSYNEQFF | TGCAGTGCTAGAGATCCCAGGTCTAGCGGATACTCCTACAATGAGCAGTTCTTC
TRBJ1-1 | TRBV20-1 | NA | NA | CSGGRLPAEAFF | TGCAGTGGGGGAAGGCTCCCGGCGGAAGCTTTCTTT
TRBJ2-2 | TRBV7-9 | NA | NA | CASSLVSANTGELFF | TGTGCCAGCAGCTTAGTTTCAGCGAACACCGGGGAGCTGTTTTTT
TRBJ1-6 | TRBV6-5 | NA | NA | CASSRPGQNSPLHF | TGTGCCAGCTCGCGCCCGGGACAAAATTCACCCCTCCACTTT
TRBJ2-3 | TRBV7-6 | NA | TRBD2 | CASSSTSGSDTQYF | TGTGCCAGCAGCTCGACTAGCGGATCAGATACGCAGTATTTT
TRBJ1-2 | TRBV7-8 | NA | NA | CASSLRGRGIQDGYTF | TGTGCCAGCAGCTTAAGGGGTCGGGGGATTCAGGATGGCTACACCTTC
TRBJ2-3 | TRBV28 | NA | NA | CASRGPGQRTDTQYF | TGTGCCAGCAGGGGTCCAGGACAGCGCACAGATACGCAGTATTTT
TRBJ2-3 | TRBV12-3/TRBV12-4 | NA | TRBD1 | CASRHYGQADTQYF | TGTGCCAGCAGACATTACGGACAGGCAGATACGCAGTATTTT
TRBJ2-7 | TRBV10-3 | few | NA | CAISGDGSYEQYF | TGTGCCATCAGTGGGGACGGATCCTACGAGCAGTACTTC
TRBJ2-7 | TRBV5-1 | NA | NA | CASSTGQPYEQYF | TGCGCCAGCAGCACCGGACAGCCCTACGAGCAGTACTTC
TRBJ2-5 | TRBV3-1 | few | NA | CASSQGTFWKTQYF | TGTGCCAGCAGCCAAGGGACATTCTGGAAGACCCAGTACTTC
TRBJ1-2 | TRBV4-1 | few | NA | CASSQDSGYYGYTF | TGCGCCAGCAGCCAAGATTCAGGGTACTATGGCTACACCTTC
TRBJ2-6 | TRBV20-1 | NA | NA | CSARKFKTGANVLTF | TGCAGTGCTAGGAAATTCAAGACTGGGGCCAACGTCCTGACTTTC
TRBJ1-5 | TRBV30 | NA | TRBD1 | CAWSPGTGEQPQHF | TGTGCCTGGAGCCCCGGGACAGGGGAACAGCCCCAGCATTTT
TRBJ2-5 | TRBV7-9 | few | NA | CASSLAVMMIDEQYF | TGTGCCAGCAGCTTAGCGGTGATGATGATAGATGAGCAGTACTTC
TRBJ1-2 | TRBV12-3/TRBV12-4 | NA | NA | CASTMRALRGYTF | TGTGCCAGCACCATGAGGGCGCTTAGGGGCTACACCTTC
TRBJ1-2 | TRBV3-1 | few | TRBD1 | CASSRGQGAYGYTF | TGTGCCAGCAGCCGTGGACAGGGTGCCTATGGCTACACCTTC
TRBJ2-5 | TRBV29-1 | NA | TRBD2 | CSVTRAGGLISQETQYF | TGCAGCGTCACTCGAGCGGGGGGTCTCATCAGCCAAGAGACCCAGTACTTC
TRBJ2-1 | TRBV12-1 | few | NA | CASSFAGLAAYNEQFF | TGTGCCAGCAGCTTTGCGGGACTAGCGGCGTACAATGAGCAGTTCTTC
TRBJ2-5 | TRBV18 | NA | NA | CASSPPGWEETQYF | TGTGCCAGCTCACCACCGGGTTGGGAAGAGACCCAGTACTTC
TRBJ1-2 | TRBV21-1 | NA | NA | CASSKGQGRTYGYTF | TGTGCCAGCAGCAAAGGACAGGGGAGGACCTATGGCTACACCTTC
TRBJ2-7 | TRBV27 | few | NA | CASSFEEQYF | TGTGCCAGCAGTTTTGAAGAGCAGTACTTC
TRBJ1-1 | TRBV2 | NA | NA | CASSARRAIMNTEAFF | TGTGCCAGCAGTGCTCGACGGGCGATCATGAACACTGAAGCTTTCTTT
TRBJ2-5 | TRBV12-3/TRBV12-4 | few | NA | CASSASPSVETQYF | TGTGCCAGCAGCGCGAGCCCCTCTGTAGAGACCCAGTACTTC
TRBJ2-1 | TRBV11-2 | few | TRBD2 | CASSLGIAGGHNEQFF | TGTGCCAGCAGCTTAGGAATAGCGGGAGGTCACAATGAGCAGTTCTTC
TRBJ2-2 | TRBV15 | few | NA | CATSRDVGELFF | TGTGCCACCAGCAGAGATGTTGGGGAGCTGTTTTTT
TRBJ1-2 | TRBV20-1 | few | NA | CSARSGDGYTF | TGCAGTGCTAGATCCGGGGATGGCTACACCTTC
TRBJ2-1 | TRBV4-1 | once | NA | CASSKGHNERFF | TGCGCCAGCAGCAAGGGACACAATGAGCGGTTCTTC